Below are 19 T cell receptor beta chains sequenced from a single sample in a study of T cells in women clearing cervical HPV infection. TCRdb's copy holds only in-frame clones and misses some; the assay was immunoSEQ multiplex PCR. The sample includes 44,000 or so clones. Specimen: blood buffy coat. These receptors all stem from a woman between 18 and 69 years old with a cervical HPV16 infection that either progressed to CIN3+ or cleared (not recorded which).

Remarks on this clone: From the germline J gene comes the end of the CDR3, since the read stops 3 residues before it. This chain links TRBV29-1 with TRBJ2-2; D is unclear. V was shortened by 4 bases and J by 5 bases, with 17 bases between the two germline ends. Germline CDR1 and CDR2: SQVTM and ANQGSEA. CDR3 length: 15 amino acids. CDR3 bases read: TGCAGCGTTGTTGTAGGCCAAAAAGGGACCGGGGAG. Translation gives CSVVVGQKGTGE. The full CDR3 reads CSVVVGQKGTGELFF.

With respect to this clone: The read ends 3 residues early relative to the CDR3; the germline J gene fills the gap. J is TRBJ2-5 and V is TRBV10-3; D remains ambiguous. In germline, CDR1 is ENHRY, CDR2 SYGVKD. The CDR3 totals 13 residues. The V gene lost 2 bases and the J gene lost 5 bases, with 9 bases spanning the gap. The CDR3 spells CAISEGRRETQYF. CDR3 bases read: TGTGCCATCAGTGAGGGTCGTCGGGAGACC.

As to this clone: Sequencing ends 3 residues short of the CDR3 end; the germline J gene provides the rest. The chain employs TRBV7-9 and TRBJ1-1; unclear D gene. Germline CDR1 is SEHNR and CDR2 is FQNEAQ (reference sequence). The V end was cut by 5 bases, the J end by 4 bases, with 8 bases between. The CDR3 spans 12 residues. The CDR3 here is CASSPPGTEAFF. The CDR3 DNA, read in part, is TGTGCCAGCAGCCCACCCGGCACTGAA.

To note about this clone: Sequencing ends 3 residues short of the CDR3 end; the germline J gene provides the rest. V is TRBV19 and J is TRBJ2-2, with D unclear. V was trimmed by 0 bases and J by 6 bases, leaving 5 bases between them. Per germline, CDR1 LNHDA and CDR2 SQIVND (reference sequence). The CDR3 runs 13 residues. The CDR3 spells CASSIDLPGELFF. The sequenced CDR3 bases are TGTGCCAGTAGTATAGATCTTCCCGGGGAG. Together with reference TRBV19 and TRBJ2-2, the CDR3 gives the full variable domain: DGGITQSPKYLFRKEGQNVTLSCEQNLNHDAMYWYRQDPGQGLRLIYYSQIVNDFQKGDIAEGYSVSREKKESFPLTVTSAQKNPTAFYLCASSIDLPGELFFGEGSRLTVL.

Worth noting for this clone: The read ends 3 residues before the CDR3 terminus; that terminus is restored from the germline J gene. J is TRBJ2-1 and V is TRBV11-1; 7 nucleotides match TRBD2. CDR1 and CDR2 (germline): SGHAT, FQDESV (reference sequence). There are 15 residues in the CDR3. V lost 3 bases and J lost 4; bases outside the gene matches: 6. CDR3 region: CASSFASSGYNEQFF. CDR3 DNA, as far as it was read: TGTGCCAGCAGCTTCGCGTCTAGCGGATACAATGAG.

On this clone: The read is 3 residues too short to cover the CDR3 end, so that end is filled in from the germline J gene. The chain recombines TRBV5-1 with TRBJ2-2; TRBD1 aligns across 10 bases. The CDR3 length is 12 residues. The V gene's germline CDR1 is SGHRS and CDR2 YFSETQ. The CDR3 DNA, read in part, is TGCGCCACCAAGGGGACAGGGGAAAAG. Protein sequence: CATKGTGEK. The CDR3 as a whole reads CATKGTGEKLFF.

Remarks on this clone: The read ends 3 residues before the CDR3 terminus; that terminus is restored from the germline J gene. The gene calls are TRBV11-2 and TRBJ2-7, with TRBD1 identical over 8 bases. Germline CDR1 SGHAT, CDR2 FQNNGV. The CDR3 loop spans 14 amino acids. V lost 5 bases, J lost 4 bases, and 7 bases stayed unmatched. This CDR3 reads CASSRGTGTYEQYF. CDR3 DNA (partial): TGTGCCAGCAGCCGAGGGACAGGCACTTACGAG.

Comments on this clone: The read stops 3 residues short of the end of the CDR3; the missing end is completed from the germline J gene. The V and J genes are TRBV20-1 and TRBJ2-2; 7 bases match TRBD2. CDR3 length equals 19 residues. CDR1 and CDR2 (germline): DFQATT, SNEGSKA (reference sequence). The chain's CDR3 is CSARDNAGVAFAVNSPLFF. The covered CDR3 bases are TGCAGTGCTAGAGATAATGCGGGGGTCGCGTTCGCGGTAAATTCACCG.

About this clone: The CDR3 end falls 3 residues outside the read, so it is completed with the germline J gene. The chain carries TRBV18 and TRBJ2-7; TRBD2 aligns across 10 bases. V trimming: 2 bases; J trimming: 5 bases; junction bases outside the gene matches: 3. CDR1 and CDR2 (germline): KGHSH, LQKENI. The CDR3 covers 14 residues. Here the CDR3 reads CASSPGLAGDEQYF. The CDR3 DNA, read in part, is TGTGCCAGCTCACCAGGGCTAGCGGGGGACGAG.

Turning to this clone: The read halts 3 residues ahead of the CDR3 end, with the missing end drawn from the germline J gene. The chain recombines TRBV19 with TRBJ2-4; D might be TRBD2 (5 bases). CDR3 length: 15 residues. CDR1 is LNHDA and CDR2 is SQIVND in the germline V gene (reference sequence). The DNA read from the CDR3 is TGTGCCAGCCAAACCGCCCCCGGAGAGGGCTATGGT. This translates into CASQTAPGEGYG. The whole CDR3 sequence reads CASQTAPGEGYGQYF.

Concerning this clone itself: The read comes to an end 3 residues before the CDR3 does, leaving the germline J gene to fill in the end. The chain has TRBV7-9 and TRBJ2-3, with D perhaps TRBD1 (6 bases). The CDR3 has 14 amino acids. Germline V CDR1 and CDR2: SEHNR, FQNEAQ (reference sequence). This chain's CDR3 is CASSQDGTNQPQYF. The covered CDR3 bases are TGTGCCAGCAGCCAGGACGGGACAAATCAGCCG. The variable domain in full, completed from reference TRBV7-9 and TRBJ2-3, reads DTGVSQNPRHKITKRGQNVTFRCDPISEHNRLYWYRQTLGQGPEFLTYFQNEAQLEKSRLLSDRFSAERPKGSFSTLEIQRTEQGDSAMYLCASSQDGTNQPQYFGPGTRLTVL.

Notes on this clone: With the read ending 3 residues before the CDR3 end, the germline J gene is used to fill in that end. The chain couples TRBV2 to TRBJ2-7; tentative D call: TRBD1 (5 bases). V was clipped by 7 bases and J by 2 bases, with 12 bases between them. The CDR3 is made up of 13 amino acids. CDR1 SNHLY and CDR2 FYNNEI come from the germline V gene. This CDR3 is CASKWQGTYEQYF. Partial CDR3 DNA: TGTGCCAGCAAATGGCAGGGAACCTACGAG.

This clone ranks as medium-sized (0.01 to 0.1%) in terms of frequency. The sequenced CDR3 bases are TGTGCCAGCTCACCAGAGTTAGGGGATACG. This translates into CASSPELGDT. The complete CDR3 protein is CASSPELGDTQYF. The gene calls are TRBV18 and TRBJ2-3, with D hard to call. The observed sequence ends 3 residues before the CDR3 terminus, with the missing tail filled in from the germline J gene. Between the trimmed V and J ends, which lost 2 bases and 6 bases, there was a span of 9 bases. This CDR3 region has 13 residues. Looked up from germline, CDR1 is KGHSH and CDR2 is LQKENI. The whole variable domain, filled in from reference TRBV18 and TRBJ2-3, reads NAGVMQNPRHLVRRRGQEARLRCSPMKGHSHVYWYRQLPEEGLKFMVYLQKENIIDESGMPKERFSAEFPKEGPSILRIQQVVRGDSAAYFCASSPELGDTQYFGPGTRLTVL.

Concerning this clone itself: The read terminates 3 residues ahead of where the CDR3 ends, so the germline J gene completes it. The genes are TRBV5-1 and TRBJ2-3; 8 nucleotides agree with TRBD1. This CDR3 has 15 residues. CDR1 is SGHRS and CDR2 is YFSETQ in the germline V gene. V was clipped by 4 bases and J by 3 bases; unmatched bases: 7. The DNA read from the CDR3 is TGCGCCAGCAGCCTTGGACAGGGCGGGACAGATACG. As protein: CASSLGQGGTDT. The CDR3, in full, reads CASSLGQGGTDTQYF.

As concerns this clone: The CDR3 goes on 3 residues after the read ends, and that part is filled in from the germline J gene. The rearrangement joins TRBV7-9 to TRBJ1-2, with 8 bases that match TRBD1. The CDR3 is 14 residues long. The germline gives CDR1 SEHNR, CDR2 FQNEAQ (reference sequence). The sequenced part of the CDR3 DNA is TGTGCCAGCAGTATAGGACGACAGGGGTACGAC. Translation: CASSIGRQGYD. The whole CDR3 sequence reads CASSIGRQGYDYTF.

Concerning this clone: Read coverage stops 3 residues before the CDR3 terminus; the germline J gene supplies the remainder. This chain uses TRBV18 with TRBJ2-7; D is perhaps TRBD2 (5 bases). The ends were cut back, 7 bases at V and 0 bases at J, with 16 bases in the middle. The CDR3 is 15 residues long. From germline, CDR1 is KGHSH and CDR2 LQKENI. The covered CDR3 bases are TGTGCCAGCTTAGAGCCGAACAGCGGCTCCTACGAG. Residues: CASLEPNSGSYE. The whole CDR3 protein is CASLEPNSGSYEQYF.

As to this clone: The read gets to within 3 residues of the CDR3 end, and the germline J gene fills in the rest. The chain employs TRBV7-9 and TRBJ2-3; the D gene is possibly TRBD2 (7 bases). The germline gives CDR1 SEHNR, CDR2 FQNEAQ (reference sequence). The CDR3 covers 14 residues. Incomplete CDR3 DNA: TGTGCCAGCAGCTTATGGGGGGGCAATCAGCCG. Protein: CASSLWGGNQP. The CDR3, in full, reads CASSLWGGNQPQYF.

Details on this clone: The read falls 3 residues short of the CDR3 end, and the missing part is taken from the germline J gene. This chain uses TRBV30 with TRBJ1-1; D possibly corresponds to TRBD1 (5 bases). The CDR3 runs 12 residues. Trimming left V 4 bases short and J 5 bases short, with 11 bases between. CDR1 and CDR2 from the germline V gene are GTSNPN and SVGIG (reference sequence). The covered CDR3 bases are TGTGCCTGGACCGGGGGGGGAACTGAA. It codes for CAWTGGGTE. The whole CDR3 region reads CAWTGGGTEAFF.

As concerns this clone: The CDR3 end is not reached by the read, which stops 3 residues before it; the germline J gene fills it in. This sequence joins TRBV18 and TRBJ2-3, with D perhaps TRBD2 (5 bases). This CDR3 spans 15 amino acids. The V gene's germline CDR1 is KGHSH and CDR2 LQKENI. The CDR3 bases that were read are TGTGCCAGCTCACCACCGATCAGCGGCCAAGAGACG. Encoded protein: CASSPPISGQET. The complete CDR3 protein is CASSPPISGQETQYF.